A single sample is the source of the 10 T cell receptor beta chains below, sequenced in a study of post-analysis software for immune sequencing data. Study-wide findings and caveats: About five TRBV segments, including TRBV5-6, TRBV5-1 and TRBV20-1, were more frequent in patients than controls.

For these TCRs, the target antigens are not known. Included in the TCR beta cDNA libraries were unique molecular identifiers. One entry per CDR3 protein results from TCRdb running MiXCR on the PCR reads. The sample records about 760,000 distinct CDR3 sequences, 30% being singletons. Sequences were obtained from blood. These receptors came from a girl aged 5 to 17 with multiple sclerosis.

This clonotype has a count of ten or more. The chain carries TRBV12-3 or TRBV12-4 and TRBJ2-4; the D gene could be TRBD1 or TRBD2 (5 bases each). Trimming pared 7 bases from V and 7 bases from J, leaving 17 bases between. This CDR3 is built from 14 residues. Here the CDR3 reads CASKRRGSPNIQYF. CDR3 sequence (DNA): TGTGCCAGCAAGCGACGGGGCAGTCCCAACATTCAGTACTTC.

The rearrangement joins TRBV24-1 to TRBJ2-1; the D gene is possibly TRBD2 (6 bases). V was clipped by 3 bases and J by 3 bases, with 17 bases between them. CDR1 and CDR2 from the germline V gene are KGHDR and SFDVKD. The CDR3 runs 17 residues. The CDR3 nucleotides are TGTGCCACCAGTGATGTGGGACTGCCAGACCTCTACAATGAGCAGTTCTTC. Its protein product is CATSDVGLPDLYNEQFF.

This clonotype has a single count. The CDR3 does not end in the conserved phenylalanine or tryptophan, so this is likely a read error. V usage is TRBV20-1 and J usage is TRBJ2-4; 11 positions agree with TRBD2. The CDR3 contains 15 residues. The ends lost 2 bases at V and 5 bases at J; junction bases unmatched: 5. Per the germline V gene, CDR1 is DFQATT and CDR2 is SNEGSKA (reference sequence). For the CDR3, the DNA is TGCAGTGCTAGATGGACTAGCGGGTATGAAAACATTCAGTACTGC. Its translation: CSARWTSGYENIQYC.

J is TRBJ2-5 and V is TRBV5-1; 7 nucleotides match TRBD2. V was clipped by 0 bases and J by 6 bases; unmatched bases: 5. The germline gives CDR1 SGHRS, CDR2 YFSETQ. This CDR3 spans 14 amino acids. CDR3 coding DNA: TGCGCCAGCAGCTTGGTAGCGGGTCCAAAGACCCAGTACTTC. Translating it yields CASSLVAGPKTQYF.

This clonotype has just a few counts. V is TRBV5-1 and J is TRBJ2-7; 9 positions match TRBD1. After removal of 0 bases from V and 5 bases from J, the junction contained 3 bases not matched to a gene. The germline V gene has CDR1 SGHRS and CDR2 YFSETQ. The CDR3 is made up of 14 amino acids. This chain's CDR3 is CASSLGDRVHEQYF. In nucleotides, the CDR3 is TGCGCCAGCAGCTTGGGGGACAGGGTACACGAGCAGTACTTC.

The rearrangement links TRBV10-3 to TRBJ1-2, with D maybe TRBD1 (5 bases). Trimming stripped 0 bases from V and 4 bases from J, with 24 bases between. The germline CDR1 and CDR2 sequences are ENHRY and SYGVKD. This CDR3 is 19 amino acids long. The CDR3 reads CAISESRLMGQIPFYGYTF. The CDR3 DNA reads as TGTGCCATCAGTGAGTCTCGGTTGATGGGGCAGATTCCTTTCTATGGCTACACCTTC.

The table lists this clonotype with a few counts. The chain employs TRBV7-2 and TRBJ2-4; 13 bases map to TRBD2. The CDR3 is 15 amino acids. CDR1 SGHTA and CDR2 FQGNSA come from the germline V gene. J lost 8 bases, V lost 5 bases, and 6 bases had no gene match. CDR3 DNA: TGTGCCAGCAGCGGGACTAGCGGGGCGAAGGACATTCAGTACTTC. It codes for CASSGTSGAKDIQYF.

The J gene is TRBJ2-3, the V gene TRBV20-1, with D uncertain. This CDR3 has 13 residues. Germline CDR1 is DFQATT and CDR2 is SNEGSKA (reference sequence). Here the CDR3 DNA reads TGCGGCTTCCCCGGTATCCCCACAGATACGCAGTATTTT. Translation: CGFPGIPTDTQYF.

This rearrangement joins TRBV28 to TRBJ1-6, with D maybe TRBD1 (5 bases). Germline CDR1 reads MDHEN; CDR2 reads SYDVKM. Trimming pared 7 bases from V and 7 bases from J, leaving 17 bases between. The CDR3 consists of 15 residues. In DNA form, the CDR3 reads TGTGCCAGCACCATCCCTGGGACGGGAAATTCACCCCTCCACTTT. Amino acids: CASTIPGTGNSPLHF.

This clonotype was counted a few times. The V gene is TRBV20-1, the J gene TRBJ2-1; D might be TRBD2 (7 bases). This CDR3 is built from 15 residues. V lost 6 bases, J lost 4 bases, and 19 bases lay in between. Germline lookup yields CDR1 DFQATT and CDR2 SNEGSKA (reference sequence). The CDR3 reads CSATAGGGGYNEQFF. The CDR3 DNA reads as TGCAGTGCCACAGCAGGAGGGGGGGGATACAATGAGCAGTTCTTC.